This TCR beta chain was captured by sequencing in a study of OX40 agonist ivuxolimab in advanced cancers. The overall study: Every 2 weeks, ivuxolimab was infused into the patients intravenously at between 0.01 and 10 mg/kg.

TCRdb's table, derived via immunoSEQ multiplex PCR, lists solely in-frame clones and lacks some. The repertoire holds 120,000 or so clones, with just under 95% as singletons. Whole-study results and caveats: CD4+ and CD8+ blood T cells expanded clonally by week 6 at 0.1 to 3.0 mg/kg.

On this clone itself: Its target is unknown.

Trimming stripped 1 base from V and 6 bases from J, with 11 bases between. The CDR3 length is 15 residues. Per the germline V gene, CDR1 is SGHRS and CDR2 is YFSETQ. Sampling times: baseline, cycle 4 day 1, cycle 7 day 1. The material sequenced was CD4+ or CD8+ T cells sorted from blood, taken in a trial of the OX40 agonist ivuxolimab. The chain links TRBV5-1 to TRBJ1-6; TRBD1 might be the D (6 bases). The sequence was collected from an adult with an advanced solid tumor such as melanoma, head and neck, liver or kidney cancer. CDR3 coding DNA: TGCGCCAGCAGCTTGCGAGGGGGTTTTAATTCACCCCTCCACTTT. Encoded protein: CASSLRGGFNSPLHF.